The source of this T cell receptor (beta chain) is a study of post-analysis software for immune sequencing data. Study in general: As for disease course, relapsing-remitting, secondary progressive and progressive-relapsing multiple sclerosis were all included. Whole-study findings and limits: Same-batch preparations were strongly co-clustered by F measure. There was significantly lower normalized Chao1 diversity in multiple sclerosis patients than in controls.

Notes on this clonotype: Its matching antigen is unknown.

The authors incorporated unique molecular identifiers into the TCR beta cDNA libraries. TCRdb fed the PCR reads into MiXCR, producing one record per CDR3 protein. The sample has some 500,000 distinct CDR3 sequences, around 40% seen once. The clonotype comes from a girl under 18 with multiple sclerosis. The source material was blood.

For the CDR3, the DNA is TGTGCCAGCAATCCAGGGGTCTCTGGGGCCAACGTCCTGACTTTC. The encoded protein is CASNPGVSGANVLTF. This chain links TRBV28 with TRBJ2-6; tentatively, D is TRBD1 (6 bases). The V gene lost 7 bases and the J gene lost 0 bases, with 10 bases spanning the gap. Germline CDR1 reads MDHEN; CDR2 reads SYDVKM. The CDR3 has 15 amino acids.